The source of this TCR beta chain is a study of regulatory dendritic cells for organ transplantation. Study results and limitations: Alloreactive memory CD8+ T cell pools varied considerably between individuals. Mature dendritic cells appeared to drive more memory CD8+ clonal expansion than regulatory ones. Memory CD8+ T cells were the most oligoclonal; naive cells were highly diverse.

Comments on this clone: Antigen unknown.

Assay used: immunoSEQ multiplex PCR; TCRdb lists only in-frame clones, some missing. The sample comprises some 19,000 clones, 74% of which are singletons, and around 1% rests with the top ten. With V trimmed by 3 bases and J by 1 base, 3 bases remained unmatched. This CDR3 spans 15 amino acids. CDR1 and CDR2 from the germline V gene are SGHRS and YFSETQ. The source is a human donor in good health. This chain links TRBV5-1 with TRBJ2-3; TRBD1 aligns across 9 bases. The specimen sequenced was memory CD4+ T cells from blood. Subset indicated: CD45RO+ memory T cells. The DNA of the CDR3 is TGCGCCAGCAGCTCGGGACAGGGAGGCACAGATACGCAGTATTTT. The encoded protein is CASSSGQGGTDTQYF.